Sequencing of this T cell receptor beta chain was carried out in a study of blood T cell repertoires in COVID-19. As originally analysed: Estimates of nucleated cell counts were drawn from the amplification of reference gene primers. Assay used: immunoSEQ multiplex PCR; TCRdb lists only in-frame clones, some missing. The V and J calls and clone size come from that table; D and trimming were worked out from the DNA. The data contain some 250,000 clones, around 80% of them seen just once; the ten biggest clones take up 15%. Participants were aged roughly 18 to 90 years from around 26 US areas. The CDR3 extends over 13 amino acids. V was clipped by 7 bases and J by 1 base, with 13 bases between them. Germline V gene data show CDR1 as SQVTM and CDR2 as ANQGSEA.

The chain links TRBV29-1 to TRBJ1-1; weak D call: TRBD1 (5 bases). The sequenced sample was PBMCs or T cells enriched from blood (not recorded which). The receptor was derived from a man aged 35 to 55 who had recovered from COVID-19. CDR3 amino acids: CSGRQTSNTEAFF. The DNA for the CDR3 is TGCAGCGGAAGACAGACGTCGAACACTGAAGCTTTCTTT.